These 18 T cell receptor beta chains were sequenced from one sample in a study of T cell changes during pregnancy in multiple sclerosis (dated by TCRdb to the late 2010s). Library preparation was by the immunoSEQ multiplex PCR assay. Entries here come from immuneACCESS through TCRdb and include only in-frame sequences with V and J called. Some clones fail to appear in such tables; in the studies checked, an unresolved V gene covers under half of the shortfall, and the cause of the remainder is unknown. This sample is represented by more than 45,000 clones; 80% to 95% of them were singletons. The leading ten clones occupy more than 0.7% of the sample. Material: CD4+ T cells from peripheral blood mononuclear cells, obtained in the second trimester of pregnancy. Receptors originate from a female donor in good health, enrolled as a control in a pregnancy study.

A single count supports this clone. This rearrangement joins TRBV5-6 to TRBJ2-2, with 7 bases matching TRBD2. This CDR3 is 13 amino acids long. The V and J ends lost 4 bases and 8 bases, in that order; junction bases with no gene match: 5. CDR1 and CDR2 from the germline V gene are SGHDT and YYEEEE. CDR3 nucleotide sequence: TGTGCCAGCAGCAGACTAGCCGGTGGGGAGCTGTTTTTT. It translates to CASSRLAGGELFF. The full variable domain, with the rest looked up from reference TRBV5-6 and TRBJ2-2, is DAGVTQSPTHLIKTRGQQVTLRCSPKSGHDTVSWYQQALGQGPQFIFQYYEEEERQRGNFPDRFSGHQFPNYSSELNVNALLLGDSALYLCASSRLAGGELFFGEGSRLTVL.

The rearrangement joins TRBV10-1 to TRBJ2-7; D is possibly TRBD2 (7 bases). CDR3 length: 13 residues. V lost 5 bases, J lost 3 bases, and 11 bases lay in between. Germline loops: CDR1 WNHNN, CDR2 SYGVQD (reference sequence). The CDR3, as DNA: TGCGCCAGCAGTCCGGGGGGCAGCTACGAGCAGTACTTC. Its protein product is CASSPGGSYEQYF.

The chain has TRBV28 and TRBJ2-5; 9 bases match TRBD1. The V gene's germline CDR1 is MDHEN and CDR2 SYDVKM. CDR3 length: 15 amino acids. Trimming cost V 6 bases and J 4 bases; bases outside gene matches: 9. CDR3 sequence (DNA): TGTGCCAGCAGCACTCCGGACAGGGGAGGAGAGACCCAGTACTTC. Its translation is CASSTPDRGGETQYF.

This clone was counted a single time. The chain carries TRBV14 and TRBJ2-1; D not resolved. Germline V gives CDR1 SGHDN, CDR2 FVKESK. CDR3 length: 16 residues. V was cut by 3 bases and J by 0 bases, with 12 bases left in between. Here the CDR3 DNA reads TGTGCCAGCAGCCATCAGGTGCATAGCTCCTACAATGAGCAGTTCTTC. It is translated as CASSHQVHSSYNEQFF.

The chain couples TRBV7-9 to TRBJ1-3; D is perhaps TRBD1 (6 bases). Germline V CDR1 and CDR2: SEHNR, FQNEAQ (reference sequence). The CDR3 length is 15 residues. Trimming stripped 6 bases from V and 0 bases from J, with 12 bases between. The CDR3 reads CASRPTGSSGNTIYF. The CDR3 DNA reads TGTGCCAGCAGACCTACAGGGTCCTCTGGAAACACCATATATTTT.

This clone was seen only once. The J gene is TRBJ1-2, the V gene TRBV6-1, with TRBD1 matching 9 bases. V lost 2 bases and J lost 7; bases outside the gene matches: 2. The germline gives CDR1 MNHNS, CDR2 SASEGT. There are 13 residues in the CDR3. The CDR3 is CASSETGGAGYTF. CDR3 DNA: TGTGCCAGCAGTGAAACAGGGGGCGCTGGCTACACCTTC.

Here the CDR3 reads CASQRETVSTDTQYF. In DNA, the CDR3 is TGCGCCAGCCAGAGAGAGACAGTTAGCACAGATACGCAGTATTTT. J is TRBJ2-3 and V is TRBV5-1; perhaps TRBD1 as D (5 bases). The V gene's germline CDR1 is SGHRS and CDR2 YFSETQ. With 7 bases removed from V and 0 bases from J, the gap between germline ends came to 15 bases. The CDR3 has 15 amino acids.

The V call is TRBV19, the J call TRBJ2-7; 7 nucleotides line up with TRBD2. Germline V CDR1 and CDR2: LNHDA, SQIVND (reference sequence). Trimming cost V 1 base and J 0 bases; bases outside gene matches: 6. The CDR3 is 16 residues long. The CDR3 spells CASSIVPGGSSYEQYF. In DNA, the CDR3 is TGTGCCAGTAGTATAGTCCCAGGCGGGAGCTCCTACGAGCAGTACTTC.

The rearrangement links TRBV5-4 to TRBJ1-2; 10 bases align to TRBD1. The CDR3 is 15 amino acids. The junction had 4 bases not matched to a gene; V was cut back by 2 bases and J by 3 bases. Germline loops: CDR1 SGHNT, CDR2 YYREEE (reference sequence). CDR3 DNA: TGTGCCAGCAGCTTAGGTGGACAGGGGGACTATGGCTACACCTTC. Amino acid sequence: CASSLGGQGDYGYTF.

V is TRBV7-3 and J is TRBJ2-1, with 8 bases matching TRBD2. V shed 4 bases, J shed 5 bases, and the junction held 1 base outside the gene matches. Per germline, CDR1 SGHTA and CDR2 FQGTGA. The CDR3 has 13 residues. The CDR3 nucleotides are TGTGCCAGCAGCTCGACTAGCGACAATGAGCAGTTCTTC. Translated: CASSSTSDNEQFF.

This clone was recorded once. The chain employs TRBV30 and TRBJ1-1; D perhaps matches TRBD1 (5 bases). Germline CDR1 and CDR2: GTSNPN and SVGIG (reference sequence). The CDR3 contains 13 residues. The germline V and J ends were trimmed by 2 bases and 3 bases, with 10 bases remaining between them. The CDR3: CAWSSDRYTEAFF. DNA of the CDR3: TGTGCCTGGAGTTCAGACAGATACACTGAAGCTTTCTTT.

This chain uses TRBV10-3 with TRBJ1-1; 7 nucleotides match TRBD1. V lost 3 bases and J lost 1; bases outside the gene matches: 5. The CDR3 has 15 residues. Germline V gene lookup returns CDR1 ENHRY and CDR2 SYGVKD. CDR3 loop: CAISDDRAQNTEAFF. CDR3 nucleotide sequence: TGTGCCATCAGTGACGACAGGGCGCAGAACACTGAAGCTTTCTTT.

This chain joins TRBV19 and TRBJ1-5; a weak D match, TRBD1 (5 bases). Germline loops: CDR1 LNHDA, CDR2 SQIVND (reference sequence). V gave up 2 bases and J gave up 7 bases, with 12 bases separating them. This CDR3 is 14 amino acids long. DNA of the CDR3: TGTGCCAGTAGTATAATCAGGGAAGTACAGCCCCAGCATTTT. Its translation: CASSIIREVQPQHF.

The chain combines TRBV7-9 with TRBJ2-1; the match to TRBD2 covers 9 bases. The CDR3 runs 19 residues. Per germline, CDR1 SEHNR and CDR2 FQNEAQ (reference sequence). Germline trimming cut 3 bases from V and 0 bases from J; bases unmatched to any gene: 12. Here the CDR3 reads CASSFPPLAGGGSYNEQFF. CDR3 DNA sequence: TGTGCCAGCAGCTTTCCGCCGCTGGCGGGAGGGGGCTCCTACAATGAGCAGTTCTTC.

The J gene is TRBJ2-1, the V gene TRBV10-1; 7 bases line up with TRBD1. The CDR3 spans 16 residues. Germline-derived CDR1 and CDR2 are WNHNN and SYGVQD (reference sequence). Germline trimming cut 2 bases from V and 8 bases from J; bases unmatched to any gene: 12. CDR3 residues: CASSESKDRCFHEQFF. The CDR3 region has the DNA TGCGCCAGCAGTGAGAGTAAGGACAGGTGCTTCCATGAGCAGTTCTTC.

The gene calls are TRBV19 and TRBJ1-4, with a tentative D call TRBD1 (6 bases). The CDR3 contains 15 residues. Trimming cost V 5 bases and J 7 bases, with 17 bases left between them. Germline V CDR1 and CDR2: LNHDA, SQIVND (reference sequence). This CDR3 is CASSFTQGIGEKLFF. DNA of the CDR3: TGTGCCAGTAGTTTCACTCAGGGGATCGGTGAAAAACTGTTTTTT.

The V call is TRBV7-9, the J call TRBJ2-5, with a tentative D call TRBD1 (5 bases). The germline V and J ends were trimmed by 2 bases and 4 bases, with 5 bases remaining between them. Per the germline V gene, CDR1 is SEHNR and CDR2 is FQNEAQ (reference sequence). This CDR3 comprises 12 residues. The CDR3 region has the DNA TGTGCCAGCAGCTTACAGGGAGAGACCCAGTACTTC. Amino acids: CASSLQGETQYF.

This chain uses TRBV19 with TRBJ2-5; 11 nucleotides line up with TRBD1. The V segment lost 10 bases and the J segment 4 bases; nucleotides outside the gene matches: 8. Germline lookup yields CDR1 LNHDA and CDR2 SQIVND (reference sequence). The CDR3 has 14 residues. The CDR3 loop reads CATGQGAVRETQYF. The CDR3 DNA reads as TGTGCCACCGGACAGGGGGCAGTAAGAGAGACCCAGTACTTC.